This T cell receptor (beta chain) was recorded in a study of T cell changes during pregnancy in multiple sclerosis. The junction had 7 bases not matched to a gene; V was cut back by 6 bases and J by 0 bases. Germline CDR1 and CDR2: MDHEN and SYDVKM. CDR3 length equals 15 residues. Data came from immunoSEQ multiplex PCR; TCRdb stores just in-frame clones and leaves some out. The data contain roughly 45,000 clones, about 95% of them singletons. The specimen comprised CD8+ T cells from peripheral blood mononuclear cells, sampled in the first trimester of pregnancy. This TCR derives from a female donor with multiple sclerosis, enrolled in a pregnancy study. The V call is TRBV28, the J call TRBJ1-2; 7 nucleotides align to TRBD1. The CDR3 DNA sequence: TGTGCCAGCAGCACCCGAGGGGGCACTAACTATGGCTACACCTTC. Its protein product is CASSTRGGTNYGYTF.